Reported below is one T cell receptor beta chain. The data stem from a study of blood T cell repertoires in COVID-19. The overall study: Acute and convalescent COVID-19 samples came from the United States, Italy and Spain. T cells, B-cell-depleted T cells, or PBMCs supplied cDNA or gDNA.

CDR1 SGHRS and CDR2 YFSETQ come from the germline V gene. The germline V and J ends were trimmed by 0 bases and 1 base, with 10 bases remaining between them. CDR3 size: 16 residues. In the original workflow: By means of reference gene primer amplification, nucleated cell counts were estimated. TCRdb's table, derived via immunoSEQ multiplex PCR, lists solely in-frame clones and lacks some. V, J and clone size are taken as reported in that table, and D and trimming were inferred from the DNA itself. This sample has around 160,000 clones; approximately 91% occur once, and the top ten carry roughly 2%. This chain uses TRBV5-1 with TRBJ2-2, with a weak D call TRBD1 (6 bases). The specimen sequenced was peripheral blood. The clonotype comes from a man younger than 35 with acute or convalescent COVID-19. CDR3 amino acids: CASSLGGTMNTGELFF. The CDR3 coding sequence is TGCGCCAGCAGCTTGGGAGGGACAATGAACACCGGGGAGCTGTTTTTT.